This TCR beta chain was captured in a study of human T cells and chemical hapten exposure. Findings and limits, study-wide: TCRs above 1 in 1000 frequency stayed constant with DPC sensitization.

Trimming took 0 bases from V and 0 from J, leaving 2 bases between them. CDR1 SQVTM and CDR2 ANQGSEA come from the germline V gene. This CDR3 region has 12 residues. This clonotype was observed many times. Its antigen is as yet unknown. Individual cDNA molecules (in the library) carried attached unique molecular identifiers. TCRdb fed the RACE reads into MiXCR, producing one record per CDR3 protein. Of 39,000 or so distinct CDR3 sequences detected, 3% to 4.5% appear once; the ten largest clones hold around 26%. Documented time point: patch test 1, 2 weeks after DPC sensitization. Treatment in this sample: therapeutic diphenylcyclopropenone sensitization with weekly scalp DPC. It was from unfractionated whole blood that total RNA was extracted.

This rearrangement joins TRBV29-1 to TRBJ1-1; no clear D. The clonotype was recovered from a man aged 50 to 60 with alopecia areata. Some clones in this sample may be carry-over from other donors' samples. The specimen was whole blood, collected in connection with sensitization to the hapten diphenylcyclopropenone (DPC). CDR3 protein: CSVEEMNTEAFF. DNA of the CDR3: TGCAGCGTTGAAGAGATGAACACTGAAGCTTTCTTT.